This TCR beta chain was captured in a study of siplizumab effects on memory and regulatory T cells. Libraries were prepared by immunoSEQ multiplex PCR; TCRdb keeps only in-frame clonotypes and omits some of them. The sample records 95,000 to 100,000 clones, roughly 91% being singletons. Sequencing was done on a sample of non-Treg CD4+ T cells sorted from blood. This receptor was identified in a human donor in good health.

The CDR3 here is CASSVATKGNTYGYTF. Written as DNA, the CDR3 is TGTGCCAGCAGCGTAGCCACGAAGGGGAATACCTATGGCTACACCTTC. The gene calls are TRBV9 and TRBJ1-2, with D perhaps matching TRBD1 (5 bases). Trimming shortened V by 0 bases and J by 4 bases, and 16 bases separated the two germline ends. The CDR3 extends over 16 amino acids. Per the germline V gene, CDR1 is SGDLS and CDR2 is YYNGEE.